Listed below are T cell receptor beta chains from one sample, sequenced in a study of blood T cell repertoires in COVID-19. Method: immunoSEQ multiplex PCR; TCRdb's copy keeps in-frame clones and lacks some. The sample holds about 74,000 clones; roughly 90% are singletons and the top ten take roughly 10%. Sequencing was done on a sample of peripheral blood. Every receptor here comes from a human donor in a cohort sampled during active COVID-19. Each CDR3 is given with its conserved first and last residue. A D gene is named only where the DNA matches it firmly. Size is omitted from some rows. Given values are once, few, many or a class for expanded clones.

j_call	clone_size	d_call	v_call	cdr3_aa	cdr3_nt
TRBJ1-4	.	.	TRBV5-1	CASSLGTGTNEKLFF	TGCGCCAGCAGCTTGGGTACAGGAACTAATGAAAAACTGTTTTTT
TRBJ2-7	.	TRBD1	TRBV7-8	CASSFSTGEEQYF	TGTGCCAGCAGCTTCTCGACAGGGGAAGAGCAGTACTTC
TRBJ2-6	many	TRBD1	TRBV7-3	CASSSGTGRHSGANVLTF	TGTGCCAGCAGCTCCGGGACAGGGCGTCACTCTGGGGCCAACGTCCTGACTTTC
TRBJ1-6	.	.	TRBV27	CGGSPLHF	TGTGGAGGCTCACCCCTCCACTTT
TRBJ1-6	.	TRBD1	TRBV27	CASSTGQVTSPLHF	TGTGCCAGCAGTACCGGACAGGTTACTTCACCCCTCCACTTT
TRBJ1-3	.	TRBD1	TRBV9	CASSNSGTGVNTIYF	TGTGCCAGCAGCAATAGTGGGACAGGGGTAAACACCATATATTTT
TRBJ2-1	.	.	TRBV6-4	CASSPLSGSSYNEQFF	TGTGCCAGCAGTCCCCTCTCCGGGAGCTCCTACAATGAGCAGTTCTTC
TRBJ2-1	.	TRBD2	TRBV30	CAWSGGGSSYNEQFF	TGTGCCTGGAGTGGAGGCGGGAGCTCCTACAATGAGCAGTTCTTC
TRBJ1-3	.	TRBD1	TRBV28	CASSLGTGFSGNTIYF	TGTGCCAGCAGTTTAGGGACAGGGTTCTCTGGAAACACCATATATTTT
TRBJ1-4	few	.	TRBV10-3	CATRDFRGEKLFF	TGTGCCACCAGGGACTTCAGGGGTGAAAAACTGTTTTTT
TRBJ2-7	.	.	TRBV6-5	CASSPPGEQYF	TGTGCCAGCAGCCCGCCGGGGGAGCAGTACTTC
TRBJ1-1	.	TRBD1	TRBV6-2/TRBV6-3	CASRPTGGGSEAFF	TGTGCCAGCAGACCTACAGGGGGCGGGAGTGAAGCTTTCTTT
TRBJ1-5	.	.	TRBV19	CASSMGDGGGQPQHF	TGTGCCAGTAGTATGGGGGACGGGGGTGGCCAGCCCCAGCATTTT
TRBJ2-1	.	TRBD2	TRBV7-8	CASSRAPPGGVRDEQFF	TGTGCCAGCAGCCGAGCCCCACCGGGAGGGGTCCGCGATGAGCAGTTCTTC
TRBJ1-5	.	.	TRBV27	CASSPDSYQPQHF	TGTGCCAGCAGTCCAGACAGTTATCAGCCCCAGCATTTT
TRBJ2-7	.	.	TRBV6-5	CASSPYASATYEQYF	TGTGCCAGCTCCCCCTACGCTAGCGCGACCTACGAGCAGTACTTC
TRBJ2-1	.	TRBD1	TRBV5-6	CASSLDRGVITYNEQFF	TGTGCCAGCAGCCTCGACAGGGGCGTAATAACCTACAATGAGCAGTTCTTC
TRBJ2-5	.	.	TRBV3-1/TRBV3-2	CASSQDPETQYF	TGTGCCAGCAGCCAAGATCCGGAGACCCAGTACTTC
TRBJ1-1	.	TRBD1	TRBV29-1	CRGQRNTEAFF	TGCAGGGGACAGCGGAACACTGAAGCTTTCTTT
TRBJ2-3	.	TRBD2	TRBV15	CATTRAGGIDTQYF	TGTGCCACCACGCGAGCGGGAGGAATAGATACGCAGTATTTT